This paragraph covers one T cell receptor beta chain sequence. With 0 bases clipped from V and 6 bases from J, the junction kept 8 bases outside the gene matches. Germline values: CDR1 SGHDT, CDR2 YYEEEE. This CDR3 has 16 amino acids. In the PCR, 60 Vbeta and 13 Jbeta primers were used. Sequencing was performed with immunoSEQ multiplex PCR; in TCRdb, only in-frame clones are kept and a portion is missing. The table includes a few hundred thousand clones, nearly 95% detected once. The sample belongs to a study of cytomegalovirus exposure and HLA in healthy donors. The sequenced sample was PBMCs. The chain uses TRBV5-6 and TRBJ2-3, with 9 bases aligning to TRBD2. The receptor comes from a girl aged 2-10 years in good health and CMV-seronegative. This CDR3 reads CASSLAGLAGWDTQYF. CDR3 bases: TGTGCCAGCAGCTTGGCTGGCCTAGCGGGGTGGGATACGCAGTATTTT.